A selection of T cell receptor beta chains follows, all from one sample in a study of cytomegalovirus exposure and HLA in healthy donors. Clones were sequenced by immunoSEQ multiplex PCR, and TCRdb holds only the in-frame ones, with some missing. Of 100,000 or so clones listed, about 70% are singletons. The sample taken for sequencing was PBMCs. The receptors originated from a human donor in good health. CDR3s leave out the opening cysteine and the closing phenylalanine or tryptophan. The listing skips clone size in some rows; elsewhere it reads once, few, many or a size class.

v_gene: TRBV19; abundance: -; j_gene: TRBJ2-1; CDR3aa: ASTMGGALNEQF
v_gene: TRBV28; abundance: -; j_gene: TRBJ2-7; CDR3aa: ASRPLAGVSYEQY
v_gene: TRBV9; abundance: once; j_gene: TRBJ1-5; CDR3aa: ASSVSGGVEPQH
v_gene: TRBV4-1; abundance: -; j_gene: TRBJ2-1; CDR3aa: ASSQPLLAGNNEQF
v_gene: TRBV6-1; abundance: -; j_gene: TRBJ2-3; CDR3aa: ASREIAGVAPDTQY
v_gene: TRBV6-5; abundance: -; j_gene: -; CDR3aa: ASQTAAYEQY
v_gene: TRBV12-5; abundance: once; j_gene: TRBJ2-7; CDR3aa: ASGFSGGYEQY
v_gene: TRBV4-3; abundance: -; j_gene: TRBJ1-4; CDR3aa: ASSQDLKATGTSEKLF
v_gene: TRBV28; abundance: once; j_gene: TRBJ1-1; CDR3aa: ASSLRLSRNTEAF
v_gene: TRBV4-2; abundance: -; j_gene: TRBJ1-2; CDR3aa: ASSLTETGGYGYT
v_gene: TRBV27; abundance: -; j_gene: TRBJ2-7; CDR3aa: ASRRISGSYSYEQY
v_gene: TRBV28; abundance: -; j_gene: TRBJ2-5; CDR3aa: ASSPTEYQETQY
v_gene: TRBV4-3; abundance: -; j_gene: TRBJ1-6; CDR3aa: ASSQELQGGSPLH
v_gene: TRBV19; abundance: -; j_gene: TRBJ2-3; CDR3aa: ASSISGGRDTQY
v_gene: TRBV6-5; abundance: -; j_gene: TRBJ1-5; CDR3aa: ASSRTPSPNQPQH
v_gene: TRBV6-1; abundance: few; j_gene: TRBJ1-1; CDR3aa: ASRRSGFMPEAF
v_gene: TRBV7-2; abundance: -; j_gene: TRBJ1-5; CDR3aa: ASSPTRNQPQH
v_gene: TRBV7-8; abundance: -; j_gene: TRBJ2-3; CDR3aa: ASSPGGDTQY
v_gene: TRBV5-1; abundance: -; j_gene: TRBJ1-5; CDR3aa: ASSLDGEGQPQH
v_gene: TRBV7-2; abundance: -; j_gene: TRBJ2-1; CDR3aa: ASTRGLAGGPSKYNEQF
v_gene: TRBV5-1; abundance: -; j_gene: TRBJ2-5; CDR3aa: ASSLVPRAQETQY
v_gene: TRBV7-3; abundance: -; j_gene: TRBJ2-7; CDR3aa: ASSLSQGFLYEQY
v_gene: TRBV28; abundance: -; j_gene: TRBJ2-3; CDR3aa: ASIAGPSNTQY
v_gene: TRBV20-1; abundance: few; j_gene: TRBJ1-1; CDR3aa: SALEDPRAF
v_gene: TRBV5-4; abundance: -; j_gene: TRBJ2-5; CDR3aa: ASSPGYGTQY
v_gene: TRBV30; abundance: once; j_gene: TRBJ2-1; CDR3aa: AWSRPSSYNEQF